This record concerns one TCR beta chain sequence. Read data end 3 residues before the CDR3 end; the end is taken from the germline J gene. This table comes from immunoSEQ multiplex PCR, and its TCRdb copy is limited to in-frame clones, with some not included. The table lists about 52,000 clones. This CDR3 is built from 14 residues. Germline assignment: CDR1 SGHTA and CDR2 FQGNSA. After removal of 5 bases from V and 7 bases from J, the junction contained 9 bases not matched to a gene. This entry is derived from a study of Tregs in tolerant kidney transplant recipients. The material was CD4+ T cells from blood, obtained before the transplant. This receptor was taken from a human donor who received a combined kidney and bone marrow transplant. The rearrangement uses TRBV7-2 and TRBJ1-2; 8 nucleotides agree with TRBD1. The part of the CDR3 DNA that was read is TGTGCCAGCAGCCGTGGACAGGGAAAGAGTGGC. It codes for CASSRGQGKSG. The complete CDR3 reads CASSRGQGKSGYTF.